Below, one T cell receptor (beta chain) is given with its context. The antigen is undetermined. Tagging with unique molecular identifiers was a feature of the TCR beta cDNA libraries. TCRdb re-derived calls from the PCR reads in MiXCR, one entry per CDR3 protein. The top ten hold around 0.56% of the sample, which has some 690,000 distinct CDR3 sequences, about 27% seen once. The data belong to a study of post-analysis software for immune sequencing data. This CDR3 contains 19 residues. From germline, CDR1 is SGHTA and CDR2 FQGNSA. J was trimmed by 0 bases and V by 5 bases; bases with no gene match: 14. Whole-study findings and limits: Compared against controls, patients with multiple sclerosis displayed significantly lower normalized Chao1 diversity. Patients had higher frequencies than controls of about five TRBV segments, including TRBV5-6, TRBV5-1 and TRBV20-1.

The chain couples TRBV7-2 to TRBJ2-4, with TRBD2 identical over 9 bases. The receptor's source is a girl aged 5-17 years with multiple sclerosis. Sequences were obtained from blood. This CDR3 is CASSPIRGAGGIAKNIQYF. The CDR3, as DNA: TGTGCCAGCAGCCCGATTAGGGGGGCGGGAGGGATAGCCAAAAACATTCAGTACTTC.